A selection of T cell receptor beta chains follows, all from one sample in a study of T cells in Graves' hyperthyroidism and ophthalmopathy. TCRdb itself ran the multiplex PCR reads through MiXCR, one entry per CDR3 protein. The repertoire includes under 400,000 distinct CDR3 sequences, around a sixth of them detected once, and about 27% sits in the top ten. What was sequenced was blood. The receptors derive from a young woman with Graves' hyperthyroidism that later progressed to Graves' ophthalmopathy. Each CDR3 is given with its conserved first and last residue. D genes are given only for firm matches. Rows give clone size only sometimes, using once, few, many, or a class for an expanded clone.

>-|TRBJ1-2|TRBV9|-
CASSVVADVVNYGYTF
TGTGCCAGCAGCGTAGTGGCAGACGTCGTAAACTATGGCTACACCTTC
>-|TRBJ2-7|TRBV6-2/TRBV6-3|many
CASSYEQAHDEQYF
TGTGCCAGCAGTTACGAACAGGCGCATGACGAGCAGTACTTC
>TRBD1|TRBJ2-7|TRBV25-1|-
CASSAQTGVPTYEQYF
TGTGCCAGCAGTGCACAGACAGGGGTACCCACCTACGAGCAGTACTTC
>-|TRBJ1-5|TRBV12-3/TRBV12-4|many
CASNPGVSNQPQHF
TGTGCCAGCAACCCAGGGGTAAGCAATCAGCCCCAGCATTTT
>TRBD1|TRBJ1-1|TRBV7-9|many
CASRRTPRDSQNTEAFF
TGTGCCAGCAGACGGACCCCACGGGACAGCCAGAACACTGAAGCTTTCTTT
>-|TRBJ2-3|TRBV7-2|many
CASSLEAGIGTDTQYF
TGTGCCAGCAGCTTAGAGGCAGGGATTGGCACAGATACGCAGTATTTT
>TRBD2|TRBJ2-1|TRBV27|many
CASSINSGLAGDEQFF
TGTGCCAGCAGTATCAACTCGGGACTAGCGGGAGATGAGCAGTTCTTC
>-|TRBJ2-1|TRBV29-1|many
CSVLPSLRSSYNEQFF
TGCAGCGTGTTGCCCTCGCTACGGAGCTCCTACAATGAGCAGTTCTTC
>-|TRBJ1-1|TRBV20-1|many
CSASLQRGVNTEAFF
TGCAGTGCTAGCTTACAGAGAGGGGTGAACACTGAAGCTTTCTTT
>TRBD2|TRBJ2-4|TRBV2|many
CASSEMGLAGVTKNIQYF
TGTGCCAGCAGTGAAATGGGACTAGCGGGAGTTACCAAAAACATTCAGTACTTC
>-|TRBJ2-7|TRBV5-1|few
CASSVWASARNSSYEQYF
TGCGCCAGCAGCGTTTGGGCGTCAGCCAGGAATAGCTCCTACGAGCAGTACTTC
>TRBD2|TRBJ2-1|TRBV7-2|-
CASSLRTSVYEQFF
TGTGCCAGCAGCCTAAGGACTAGCGTCTATGAGCAGTTCTTC
>-|TRBJ1-5|TRBV6-1|many
CASRTDYSNQPQHF
TGTGCCAGCAGGACAGATTATAGCAATCAGCCCCAGCATTTT
>TRBD1|TRBJ1-4|TRBV20-1|-
CSAQGAANEKLFF
TGCAGTGCTCAGGGGGCGGCTAATGAAAAACTGTTTTTT
>-|TRBJ1-5|TRBV28|few
CATHPFNQPQHF
TGTGCCACCCACCCTTTTAATCAGCCCCAGCATTTT
>-|TRBJ1-4|TRBV19|-
CASSPQHATSEKLFF
TGTGCCAGTAGTCCGCAACATGCAACTAGTGAAAAACTGTTTTTT
>TRBD1|TRBJ2-7|TRBV11-2|many
CASSQTGGGPEEQYF
TGTGCCAGCAGCCAGACAGGGGGAGGGCCAGAAGAGCAGTACTTC
>-|TRBJ2-5|TRBV5-1|once
CASSLGVQVQETQYF
TGCGCCAGCAGCTTGGGCGTACAGGTCCAAGAGACCCAGTACTTC
>TRBD2|TRBJ2-1|TRBV7-8|-
CASSLSGRATNEQFF
TGTGCCAGCAGCCTTAGCGGGAGGGCCACGAATGAGCAGTTCTTC
>-|TRBJ2-1|TRBV28|many
CASRPYTNSYNEQFF
TGTGCCAGCAGACCCTACACGAACTCCTACAATGAGCAGTTCTTC
>TRBD1|TRBJ2-7|TRBV6-1|-
CASSIYRGTGVHEQYF
TGTGCCAGCAGTATTTATAGGGGGACAGGAGTCCACGAGCAGTACTTC
>-|TRBJ2-5|TRBV7-6|few
CASSLIVRGNEETQYF
TGTGCCAGCAGCTTAATTGTAAGGGGGAACGAAGAGACCCAGTACTTC
>TRBD2|TRBJ2-5|TRBV3-1|few
CASSPMVAGVGSKTQYF
TGTGCCAGCAGCCCCATGGTAGCGGGAGTGGGGTCAAAGACCCAGTACTTC
>TRBD1|TRBJ2-5|TRBV12-3/TRBV12-4|-
CAGSSDRGGETQYF
TGTGCCGGCAGTTCAGACAGGGGCGGAGAGACCCAGTACTTC
>TRBD2|TRBJ2-1|TRBV9|few
CASSVGNRGTSGNNEQFF
TGTGCCAGCAGCGTAGGTAATAGGGGTACTAGCGGAAACAATGAGCAGTTCTTC
>-|TRBJ1-5|TRBV19|many
CATDYGHQTHGNQPQHF
TGTGCCACGGATTATGGCCATCAAACCCACGGCAATCAGCCCCAGCATTTT